The next 9 T cell receptor beta chains were all read from a single sample in a study of identical twins. TCRdb recomputed calls from the 5' RACE reads with MiXCR, one row per CDR3 protein. Of 500,000 to 650,000 distinct CDR3 sequences in the sample, under 25% were seen once. The data were also submitted as part of a second study, on yellow fever vaccine responses in identical twins.

What was sequenced was CD4+ T cells sorted from blood. These receptors all stem from a woman in her late teens or twenties in good health.

This clonotype was counted at least ten times. This chain uses TRBV20-1 with TRBJ1-2, with D possibly TRBD1 on 6 matching bases. Germline values: CDR1 DFQATT, CDR2 SNEGSKA (reference sequence). The CDR3 loop spans 14 amino acids. V was trimmed by 6 bases and J by 3 bases, leaving 17 bases between them. The CDR3 sequence is CSASGTSGYYGYTF. The CDR3, as DNA: TGCAGTGCATCCGGGACATCCGGATACTATGGCTACACCTTC.

The chain recombines TRBV12-3 or TRBV12-4 with TRBJ2-3; 7 positions agree with TRBD1. CDR3 length: 15 amino acids. The junction had 2 bases not matched to a gene; V was cut back by 1 base and J by 1 base. CDR3 loop: CASSLGGQRTDTQYF. CDR3 sequence (DNA): TGTGCCAGCAGTTTAGGGGGACAGCGCACAGATACGCAGTATTTT.

J is TRBJ2-7 and V is TRBV10-3; tentative D call: TRBD1 (5 bases). The CDR3 contains 15 residues. Trimming pared 0 bases from V and 4 bases from J, leaving 13 bases between. CDR1 is ENHRY, CDR2 SYGVKD, per germline. The CDR3 spells CAISESSQVGYEQYF. The CDR3 coding sequence is TGTGCCATCAGTGAGTCATCACAGGTGGGGTACGAGCAGTACTTC.

This chain joins TRBV2 and TRBJ2-3, with 7 bases that match TRBD1. The CDR3 runs 14 residues. V trimming: 6 bases; J trimming: 4 bases; junction bases outside the gene matches: 7. Germline values: CDR1 SNHLY, CDR2 FYNNEI. As DNA, the CDR3 is TGTGCCAGCAGGACAGGGTGGCCTCCAGATACGCAGTATTTT. Amino acids: CASRTGWPPDTQYF.

The chain recombines TRBV24-1 with TRBJ2-5; D is possibly TRBD1 or TRBD2 (5 bases each). CDR1 and CDR2 (germline): KGHDR, SFDVKD. CDR3 length equals 15 residues. V was clipped by 1 base and J by 2 bases, with 10 bases between them. The CDR3 DNA reads as TGTGCCACCAGTGATTTTGGGGGACCACAAGAGACCCAGTACTTC. Translating it yields CATSDFGGPQETQYF.

This clonotype was counted only a few times. This chain connects TRBV7-9 to TRBJ2-7; 14 nucleotides match TRBD2. Germline assignment: CDR1 SEHNR and CDR2 FQNEAQ (reference sequence). The CDR3 sequence is 17 residues long. J was trimmed by 7 bases and V by 1 base; bases with no gene match: 9. CDR3 sequence (DNA): TGTGCCAGCAGCTTAGGAGCTGGGACTAGCGGGAGCCAAGAGCAGTACTTC. This sequence encodes CASSLGAGTSGSQEQYF.

This clonotype came up a few times. V usage is TRBV10-3 and J usage is TRBJ2-3; D not certain. The CDR3 consists of 12 residues. The germline gives CDR1 ENHRY, CDR2 SYGVKD. The V gene lost 3 bases and the J gene lost 5 bases, with 6 bases spanning the gap. This CDR3 reads CAISDGLDTQYF. The CDR3 DNA reads TGTGCCATCAGTGATGGGTTAGATACGCAGTATTTT.

This clonotype was picked up a small number of times. The genes are TRBV7-3 and TRBJ2-1; 8 bases are a match to TRBD2. Per the germline V gene, CDR1 is SGHTA and CDR2 is FQGTGA. V gave up 4 bases and J gave up 8 bases; unmatched junction bases: 13. CDR3 length: 16 residues. The CDR3: CASSSQRSGSIHEQFF. The CDR3, as DNA: TGTGCCAGCAGCTCCCAGAGGAGCGGGAGTATCCATGAGCAGTTCTTC.

This clonotype was observed a handful of times. The J gene is TRBJ1-2, the V gene TRBV12-3 or TRBV12-4, with TRBD1 matching 7 bases. Trimming removed 6 bases from V and 12 bases from J; junction bases left unmatched: 7. There are 11 residues in the CDR3. The CDR3 here is CASRRQGSHTF. The DNA for the CDR3 is TGTGCCAGCAGACGACAGGGATCCCACACCTTC.